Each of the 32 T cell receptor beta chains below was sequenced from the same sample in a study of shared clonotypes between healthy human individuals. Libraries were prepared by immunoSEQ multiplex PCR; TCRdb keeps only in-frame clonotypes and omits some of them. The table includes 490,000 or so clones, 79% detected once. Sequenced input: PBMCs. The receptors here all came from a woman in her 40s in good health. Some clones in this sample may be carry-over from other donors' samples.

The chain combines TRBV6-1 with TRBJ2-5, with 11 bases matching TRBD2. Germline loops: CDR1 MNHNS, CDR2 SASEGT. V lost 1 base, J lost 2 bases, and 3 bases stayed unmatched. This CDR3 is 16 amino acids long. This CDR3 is CASSEVLAGGQETQYF. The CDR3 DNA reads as TGTGCCAGCAGTGAAGTCCTAGCGGGGGGACAAGAGACCCAGTACTTC.

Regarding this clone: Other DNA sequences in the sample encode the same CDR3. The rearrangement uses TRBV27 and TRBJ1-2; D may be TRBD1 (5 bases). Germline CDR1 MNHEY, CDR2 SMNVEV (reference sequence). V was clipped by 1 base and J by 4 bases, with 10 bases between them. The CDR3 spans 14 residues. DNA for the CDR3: TGTGCCAGCAGTTTATTGGGGCGAGGCTATGGCTACACCTTC. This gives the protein CASSLLGRGYGYTF.

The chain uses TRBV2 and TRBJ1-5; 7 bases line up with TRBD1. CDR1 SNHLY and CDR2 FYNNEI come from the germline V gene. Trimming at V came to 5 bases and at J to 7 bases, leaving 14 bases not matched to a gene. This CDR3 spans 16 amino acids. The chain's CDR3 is CASSSHGRTGGQPQHF. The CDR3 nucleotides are TGTGCCAGCAGTTCCCATGGCCGGACAGGAGGGCAGCCCCAGCATTTT.

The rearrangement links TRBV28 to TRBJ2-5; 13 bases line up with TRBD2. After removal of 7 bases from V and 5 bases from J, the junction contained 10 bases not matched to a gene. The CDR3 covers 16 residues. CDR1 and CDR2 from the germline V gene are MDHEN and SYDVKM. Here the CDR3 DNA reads TGTGCCAGCACTGGCGGGACTAGCGGGGCCATGGAGACCCAGTACTTC. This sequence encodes CASTGGTSGAMETQYF.

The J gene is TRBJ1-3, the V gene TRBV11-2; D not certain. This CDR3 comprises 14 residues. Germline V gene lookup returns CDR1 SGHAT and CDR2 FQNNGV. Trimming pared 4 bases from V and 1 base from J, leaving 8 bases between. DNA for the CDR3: TGTGCCAGCAGCTCAGGACCGTCTGGAAACACCATATATTTT. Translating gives CASSSGPSGNTIYF.

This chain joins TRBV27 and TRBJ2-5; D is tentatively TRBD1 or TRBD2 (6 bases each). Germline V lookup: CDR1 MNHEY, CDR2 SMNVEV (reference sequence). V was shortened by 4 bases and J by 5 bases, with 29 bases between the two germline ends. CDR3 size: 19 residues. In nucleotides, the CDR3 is TGTGCCAGCAGTTCACCGGGACAACCGCCTATGGGGGGTGTGGAGACCCAGTACTTC. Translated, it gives CASSSPGQPPMGGVETQYF.

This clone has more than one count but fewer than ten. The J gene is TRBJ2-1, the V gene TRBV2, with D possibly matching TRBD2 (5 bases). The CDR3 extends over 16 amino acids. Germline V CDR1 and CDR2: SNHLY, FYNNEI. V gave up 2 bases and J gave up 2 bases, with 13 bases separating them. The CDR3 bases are TGTGCCAGCAGTGAACTCCTAGCCGATACCTACAATGAGCAGTTCTTC. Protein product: CASSELLADTYNEQFF.

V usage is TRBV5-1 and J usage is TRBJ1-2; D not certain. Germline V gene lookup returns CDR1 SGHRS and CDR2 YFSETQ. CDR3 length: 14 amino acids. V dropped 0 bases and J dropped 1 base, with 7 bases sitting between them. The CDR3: CASSLAGVNYGYTF. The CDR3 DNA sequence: TGCGCCAGCAGCTTGGCGGGTGTTAACTATGGCTACACCTTC.

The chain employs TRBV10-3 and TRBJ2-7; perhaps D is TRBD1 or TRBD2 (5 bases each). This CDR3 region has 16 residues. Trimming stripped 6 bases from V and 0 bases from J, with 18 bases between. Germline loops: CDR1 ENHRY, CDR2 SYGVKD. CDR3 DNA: TGTGCCATCAGCGACAATTTGTCAGGGAGCTCCTACGAGCAGTACTTC. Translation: CAISDNLSGSSYEQYF.

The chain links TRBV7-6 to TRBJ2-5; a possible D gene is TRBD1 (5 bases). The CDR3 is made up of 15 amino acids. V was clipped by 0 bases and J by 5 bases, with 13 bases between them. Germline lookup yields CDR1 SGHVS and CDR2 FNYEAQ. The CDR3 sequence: CASSLAGLVGETQYF. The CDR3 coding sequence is TGTGCCAGCAGCTTAGCGGGGCTAGTTGGCGAGACCCAGTACTTC.

The CDR3 loop is CASSLRGGEETQYF. The CDR3 bases are TGTGCCAGCAGCCTCCGGGGGGGGGAAGAGACCCAGTACTTC. The J gene is TRBJ2-5, the V gene TRBV6-5; 8 bases align to TRBD2. The CDR3 is made up of 14 amino acids. Germline V gives CDR1 MNHEY, CDR2 SVGAGI. V was pared by 6 bases and J by 3 bases, with 6 bases of the junction left unmatched.

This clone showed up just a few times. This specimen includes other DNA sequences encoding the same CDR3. The CDR3 DNA reads TGTGCCAGCAGTGACAGGGGACCTAACTATGGCTACACCTTC. Translating gives CASSDRGPNYGYTF. This chain connects TRBV28 to TRBJ1-2; 8 bases agree with TRBD1. Germline CDR1 is MDHEN and CDR2 is SYDVKM. The CDR3 extends over 14 amino acids. V lost 5 bases and J lost 0; bases outside the gene matches: 2.

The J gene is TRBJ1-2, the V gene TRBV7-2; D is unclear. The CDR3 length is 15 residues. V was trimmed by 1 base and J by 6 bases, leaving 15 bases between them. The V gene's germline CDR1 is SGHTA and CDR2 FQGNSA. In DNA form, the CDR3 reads TGTGCCAGCAGCTTAGGCCCGGGGTCGGGTGATGGCTACACCTTC. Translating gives CASSLGPGSGDGYTF.

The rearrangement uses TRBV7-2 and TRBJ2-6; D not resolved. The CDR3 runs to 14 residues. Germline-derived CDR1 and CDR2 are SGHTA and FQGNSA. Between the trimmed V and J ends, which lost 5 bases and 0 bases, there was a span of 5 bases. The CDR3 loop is CASSLSSGANVLTF. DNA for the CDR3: TGTGCCAGCAGCCTCTCCTCTGGGGCCAACGTCCTGACTTTC.

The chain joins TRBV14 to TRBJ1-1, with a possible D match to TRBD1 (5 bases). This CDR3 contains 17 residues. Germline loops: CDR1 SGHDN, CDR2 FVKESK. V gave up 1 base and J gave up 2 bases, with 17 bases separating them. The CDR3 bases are TGTGCCAGCAGCCAAGTAGGGCCCCTTGGGGACAACACTGAAGCTTTCTTT. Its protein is CASSQVGPLGDNTEAFF.

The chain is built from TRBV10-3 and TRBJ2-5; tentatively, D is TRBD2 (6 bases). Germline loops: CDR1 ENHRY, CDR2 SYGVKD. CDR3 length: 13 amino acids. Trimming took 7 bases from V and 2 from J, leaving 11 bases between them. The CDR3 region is CAINEGGQETQYF. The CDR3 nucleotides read TGTGCCATCAACGAGGGAGGTCAAGAGACCCAGTACTTC.

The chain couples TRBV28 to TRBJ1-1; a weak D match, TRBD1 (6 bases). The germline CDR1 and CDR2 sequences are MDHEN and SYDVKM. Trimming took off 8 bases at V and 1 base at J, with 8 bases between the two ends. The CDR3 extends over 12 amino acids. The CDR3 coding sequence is TGTGCCAGCCTACAGGGGAACACTGAAGCTTTCTTT. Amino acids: CASLQGNTEAFF.

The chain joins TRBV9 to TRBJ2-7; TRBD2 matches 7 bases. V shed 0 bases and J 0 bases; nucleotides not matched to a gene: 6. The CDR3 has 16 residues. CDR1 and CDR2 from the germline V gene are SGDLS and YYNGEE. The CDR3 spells CASSVELGGSSYEQYF. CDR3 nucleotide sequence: TGTGCCAGCAGCGTAGAACTGGGCGGGAGCTCCTACGAGCAGTACTTC.

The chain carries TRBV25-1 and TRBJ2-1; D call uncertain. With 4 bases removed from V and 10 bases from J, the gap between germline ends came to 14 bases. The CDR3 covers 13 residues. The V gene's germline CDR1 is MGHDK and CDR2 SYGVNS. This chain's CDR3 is CASSASPSGEQFF. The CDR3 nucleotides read TGTGCCAGCAGTGCATCCCCCTCGGGCGAGCAGTTCTTC.

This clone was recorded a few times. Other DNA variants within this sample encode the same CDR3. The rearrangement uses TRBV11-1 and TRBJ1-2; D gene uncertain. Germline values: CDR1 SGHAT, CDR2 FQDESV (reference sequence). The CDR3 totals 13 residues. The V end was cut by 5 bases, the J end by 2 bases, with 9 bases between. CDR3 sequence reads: CASSHGLNYGYTF. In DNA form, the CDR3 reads TGTGCCAGCAGCCACGGGCTAAACTATGGCTACACCTTC.

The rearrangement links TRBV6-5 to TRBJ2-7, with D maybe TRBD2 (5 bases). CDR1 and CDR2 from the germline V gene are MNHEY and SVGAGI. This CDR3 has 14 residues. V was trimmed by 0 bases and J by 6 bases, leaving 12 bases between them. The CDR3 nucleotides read TGTGCCAGCAGTTACTCGAGGCGGGCCTGCGAGCAGTACTTC. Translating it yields CASSYSRRACEQYF.

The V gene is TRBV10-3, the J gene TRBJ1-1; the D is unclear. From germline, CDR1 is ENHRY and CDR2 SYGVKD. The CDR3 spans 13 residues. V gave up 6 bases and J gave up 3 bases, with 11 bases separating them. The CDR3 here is CAISAQAYTEAFF. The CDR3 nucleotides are TGTGCCATCAGCGCTCAGGCGTACACTGAAGCTTTCTTT.

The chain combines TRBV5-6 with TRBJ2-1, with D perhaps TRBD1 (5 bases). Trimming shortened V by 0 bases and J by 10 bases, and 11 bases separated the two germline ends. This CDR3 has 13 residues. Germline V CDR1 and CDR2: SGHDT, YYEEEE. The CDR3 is CASSLARQGEQFF. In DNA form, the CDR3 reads TGTGCCAGCAGCTTGGCTAGGCAGGGCGAGCAGTTCTTC.

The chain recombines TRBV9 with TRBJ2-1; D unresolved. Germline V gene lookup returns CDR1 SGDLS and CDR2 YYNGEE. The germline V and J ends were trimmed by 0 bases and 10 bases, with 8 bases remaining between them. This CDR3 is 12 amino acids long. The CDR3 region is CASSVVDGEQFF. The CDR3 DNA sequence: TGTGCCAGCAGCGTAGTTGATGGCGAGCAGTTCTTC.

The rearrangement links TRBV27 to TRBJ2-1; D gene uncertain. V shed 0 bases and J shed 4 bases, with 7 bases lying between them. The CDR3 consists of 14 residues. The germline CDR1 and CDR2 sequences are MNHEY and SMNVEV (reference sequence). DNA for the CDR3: TGTGCCAGCAGTTTATCCGATCTGTACAATGAGCAGTTCTTC. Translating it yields CASSLSDLYNEQFF.

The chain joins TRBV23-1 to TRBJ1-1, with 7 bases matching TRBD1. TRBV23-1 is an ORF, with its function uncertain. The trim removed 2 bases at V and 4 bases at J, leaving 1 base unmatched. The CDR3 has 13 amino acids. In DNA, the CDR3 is TGCGCCAGCAGTCAACAGGGGGGCACTGAAGCTTTCTTT. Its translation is CASSQQGGTEAFF.

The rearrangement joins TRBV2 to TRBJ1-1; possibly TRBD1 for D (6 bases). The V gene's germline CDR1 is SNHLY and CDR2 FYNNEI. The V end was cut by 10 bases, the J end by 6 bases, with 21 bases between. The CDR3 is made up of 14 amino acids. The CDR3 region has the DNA TGTGCCAAACAAAAACAGGGTTATAGGGCTGAAGCTTTCTTT. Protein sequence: CAKQKQGYRAEAFF.

The CDR3 protein is CASSPSSRGVSVGYTF. The CDR3 DNA is TGCGCCAGCAGTCCGAGTTCCCGGGGGGTTTCTGTTGGCTACACCTTC. The V gene is TRBV23-1, the J gene TRBJ1-2, with D perhaps matching TRBD1 (5 bases). TRBV23-1 is an ORF, and what it does is uncertain. Between the trimmed V and J ends, which lost 4 bases and 7 bases, there was a span of 22 bases. This CDR3 is 16 amino acids long.

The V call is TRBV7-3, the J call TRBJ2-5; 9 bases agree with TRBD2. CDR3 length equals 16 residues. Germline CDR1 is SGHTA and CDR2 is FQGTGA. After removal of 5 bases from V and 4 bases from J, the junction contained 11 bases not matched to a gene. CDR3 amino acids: CASSIQSGRPPETQYF. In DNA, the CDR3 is TGTGCCAGCAGCATTCAAAGCGGGAGGCCGCCAGAGACCCAGTACTTC. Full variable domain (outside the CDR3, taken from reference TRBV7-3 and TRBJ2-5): GAGVSQTPSNKVTEKGKYVELRCDPISGHTALYWYRQSLGQGPEFLIYFQGTGAADDSGLPNDRFFAVRPEGSVSTLKIQRTERGDSAVYLCASSIQSGRPPETQYFGPGTRLLVL.

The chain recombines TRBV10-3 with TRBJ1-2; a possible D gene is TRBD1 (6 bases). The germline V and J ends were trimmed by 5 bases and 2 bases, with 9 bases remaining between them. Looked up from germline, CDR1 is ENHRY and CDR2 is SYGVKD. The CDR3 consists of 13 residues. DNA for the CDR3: TGTGCCATCAGTCAGGACAGAAACTATGGCTACACCTTC. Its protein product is CAISQDRNYGYTF.

CDR3 nucleotide sequence: TGTGCCAGCAGTGACTTTAAGAGGGCAGGGGAGCAGTTCTTC. Its protein is CASSDFKRAGEQFF. The V and J genes are TRBV6-4 and TRBJ2-1; either TRBD1 or TRBD2 may supply D (5 bases each). Deletions cut 1 base from V and 10 bases from J, with 14 bases between. The CDR3 extends over 14 amino acids. Germline V gene sequence: CDR1 MRHNA, CDR2 SNTAGT.

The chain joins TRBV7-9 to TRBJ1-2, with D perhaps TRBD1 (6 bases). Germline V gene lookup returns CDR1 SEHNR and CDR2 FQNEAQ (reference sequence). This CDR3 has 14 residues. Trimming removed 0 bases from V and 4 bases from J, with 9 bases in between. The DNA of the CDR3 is TGTGCCAGCAGCTTAGCGGGGGGCGGCTATGGCTACACCTTC. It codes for CASSLAGGGYGYTF. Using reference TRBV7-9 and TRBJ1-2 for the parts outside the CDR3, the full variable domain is DTGVSQNPRHKITKRGQNVTFRCDPISEHNRLYWYRQTLGQGPEFLTYFQNEAQLEKSRLLSDRFSAERPKGSFSTLEIQRTEQGDSAMYLCASSLAGGGYGYTFGSGTRLTVV.